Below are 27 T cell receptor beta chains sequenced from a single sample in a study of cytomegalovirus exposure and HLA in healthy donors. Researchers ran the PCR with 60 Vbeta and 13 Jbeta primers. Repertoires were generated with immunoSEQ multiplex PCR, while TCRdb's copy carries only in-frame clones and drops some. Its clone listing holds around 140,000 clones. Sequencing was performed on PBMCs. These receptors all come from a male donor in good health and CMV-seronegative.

As DNA, the CDR3 is TGTGCCAGCAGTTTATCGACAGTTGGCACCGGGGAGCTGTTTTTT. This gives the protein CASSLSTVGTGELFF. The chain is built from TRBV27 and TRBJ2-2; D may be TRBD1 (5 bases). In germline, CDR1 is MNHEY, CDR2 SMNVEV (reference sequence). The CDR3 contains 15 residues. V lost 0 bases and J lost 4, with 9 bases in between.

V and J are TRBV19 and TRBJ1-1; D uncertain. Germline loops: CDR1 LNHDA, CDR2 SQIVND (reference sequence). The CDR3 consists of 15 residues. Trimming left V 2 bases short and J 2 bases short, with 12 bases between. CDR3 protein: CASSIMRSVNTEAFF. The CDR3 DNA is TGTGCCAGTAGTATAATGCGGTCGGTAAACACTGAAGCTTTCTTT.

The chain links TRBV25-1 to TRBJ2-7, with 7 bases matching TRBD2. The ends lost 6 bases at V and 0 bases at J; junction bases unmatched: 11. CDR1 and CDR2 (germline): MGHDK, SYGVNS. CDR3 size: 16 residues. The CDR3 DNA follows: TGTGCCAGCAGCCGACTCGACGGGGGGAGCTCCTACGAGCAGTACTTC. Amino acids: CASSRLDGGSSYEQYF.

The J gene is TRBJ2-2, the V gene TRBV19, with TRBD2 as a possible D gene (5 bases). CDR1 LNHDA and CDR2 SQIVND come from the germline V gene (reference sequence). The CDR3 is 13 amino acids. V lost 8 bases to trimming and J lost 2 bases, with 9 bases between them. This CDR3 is CASQEVNTGELFF. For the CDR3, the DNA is TGTGCCAGTCAGGAGGTTAACACCGGGGAGCTGTTTTTT.

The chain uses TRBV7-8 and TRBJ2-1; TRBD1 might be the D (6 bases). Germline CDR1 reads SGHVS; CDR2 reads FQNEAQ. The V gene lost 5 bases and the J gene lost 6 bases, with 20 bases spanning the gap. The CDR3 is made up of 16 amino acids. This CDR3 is CASSDTGLLQVNEQFF. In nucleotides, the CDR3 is TGTGCCAGCAGCGATACAGGGCTCCTACAGGTCAATGAGCAGTTCTTC.

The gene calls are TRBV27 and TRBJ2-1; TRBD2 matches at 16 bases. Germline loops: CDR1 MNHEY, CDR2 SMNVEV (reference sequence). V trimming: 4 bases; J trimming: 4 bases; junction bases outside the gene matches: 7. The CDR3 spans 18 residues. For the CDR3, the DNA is TGTGCCAGCAGTTCGGGACTAGCGGGAGGGCCTGGTTACAATGAGCAGTTCTTC. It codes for CASSSGLAGGPGYNEQFF.

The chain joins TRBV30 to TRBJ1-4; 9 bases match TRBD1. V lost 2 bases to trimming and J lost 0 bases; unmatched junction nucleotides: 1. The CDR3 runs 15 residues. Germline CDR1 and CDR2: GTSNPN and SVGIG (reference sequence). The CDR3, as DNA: TGTGCCTGGAGTTGGGACAGGGCAACTAATGAAAAACTGTTTTTT. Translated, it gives CAWSWDRATNEKLFF.

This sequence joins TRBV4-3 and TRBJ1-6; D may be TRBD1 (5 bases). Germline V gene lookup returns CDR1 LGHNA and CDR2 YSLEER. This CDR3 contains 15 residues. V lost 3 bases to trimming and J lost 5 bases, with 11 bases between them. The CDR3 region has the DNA TGCGCCAGCAGCCACCAGTACAGGAATAATTCACCCCTCCACTTT. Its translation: CASSHQYRNNSPLHF.

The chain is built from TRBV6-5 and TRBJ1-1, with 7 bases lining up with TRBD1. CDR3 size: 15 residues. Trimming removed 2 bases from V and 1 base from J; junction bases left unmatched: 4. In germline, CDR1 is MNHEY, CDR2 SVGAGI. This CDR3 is CASSYQQGPNTEAFF. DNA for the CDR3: TGTGCCAGCAGTTACCAACAGGGGCCGAACACTGAAGCTTTCTTT.

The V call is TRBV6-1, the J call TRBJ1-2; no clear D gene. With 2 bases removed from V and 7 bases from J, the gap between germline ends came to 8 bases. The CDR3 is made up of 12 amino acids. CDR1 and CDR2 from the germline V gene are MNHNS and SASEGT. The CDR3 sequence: CASSERRVGYTF. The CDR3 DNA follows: TGTGCCAGCAGTGAAAGGAGGGTTGGCTACACCTTC.

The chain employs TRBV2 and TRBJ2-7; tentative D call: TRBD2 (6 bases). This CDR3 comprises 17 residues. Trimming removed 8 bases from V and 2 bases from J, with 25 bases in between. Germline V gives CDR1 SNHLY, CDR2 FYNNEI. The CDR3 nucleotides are TGTGCCAGCCTCCCCGGTCGGGGGTCCAGCCGAACCTACGAGCAGTACTTC. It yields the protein CASLPGRGSSRTYEQYF.

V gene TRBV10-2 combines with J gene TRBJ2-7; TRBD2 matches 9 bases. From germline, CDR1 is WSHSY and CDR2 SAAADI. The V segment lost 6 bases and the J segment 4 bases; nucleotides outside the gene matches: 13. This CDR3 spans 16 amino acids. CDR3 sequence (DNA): TGCGCCAGCAGCCCCGTGGGCGGGAGGGCCCAGTACGAGCAGTACTTC. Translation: CASSPVGGRAQYEQYF.

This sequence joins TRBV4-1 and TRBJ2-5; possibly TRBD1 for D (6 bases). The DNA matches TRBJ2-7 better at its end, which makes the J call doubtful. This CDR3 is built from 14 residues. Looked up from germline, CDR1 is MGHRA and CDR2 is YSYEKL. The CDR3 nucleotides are TGCGCCAGCAGCCAAGGAGACAGGTCCTACGAGCAGTACTTC. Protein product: CASSQGDRSYEQYF.

The DNA of the CDR3 is TGTGCCAGCAGCTTAGTGCGAGGGGAGACCCAGTACTTC. Amino acids: CASSLVRGETQYF. This rearrangement joins TRBV11-2 to TRBJ2-5, with D possibly being TRBD2 (5 bases). V was pared by 1 base and J by 5 bases, with 8 bases between. The germline gives CDR1 SGHAT, CDR2 FQNNGV. The CDR3 spans 13 residues.

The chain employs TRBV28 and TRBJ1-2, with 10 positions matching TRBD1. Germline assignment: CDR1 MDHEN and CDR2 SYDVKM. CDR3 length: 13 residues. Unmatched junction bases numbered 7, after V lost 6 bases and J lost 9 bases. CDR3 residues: CASRGTGVVSYTF. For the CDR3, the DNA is TGTGCCAGCAGGGGGACAGGGGTTGTTAGCTACACCTTC.

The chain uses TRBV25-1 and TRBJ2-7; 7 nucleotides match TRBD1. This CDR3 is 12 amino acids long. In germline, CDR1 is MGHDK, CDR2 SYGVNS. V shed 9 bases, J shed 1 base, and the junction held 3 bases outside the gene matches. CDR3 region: CASTGASYEQYF. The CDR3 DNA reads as TGTGCCAGTACAGGGGCGTCCTACGAGCAGTACTTC.

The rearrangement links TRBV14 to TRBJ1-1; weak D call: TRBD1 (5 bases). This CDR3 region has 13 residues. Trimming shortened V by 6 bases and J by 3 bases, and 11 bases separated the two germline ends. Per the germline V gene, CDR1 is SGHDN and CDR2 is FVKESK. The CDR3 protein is CASSRWGDTEAFF. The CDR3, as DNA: TGTGCCAGCAGTCGATGGGGGGACACTGAAGCTTTCTTT.

DNA for the CDR3: TGTGCCAGTAGTACTCTGGCGGGGAGCTCCTACGAGCAGTACTTC. As protein: CASSTLAGSSYEQYF. The V and J genes are TRBV19 and TRBJ2-7; D is possibly TRBD2 (6 bases). CDR1 and CDR2 (germline): LNHDA, SQIVND (reference sequence). V lost 4 bases and J lost 0, with 13 bases in between. The CDR3 spans 15 residues.

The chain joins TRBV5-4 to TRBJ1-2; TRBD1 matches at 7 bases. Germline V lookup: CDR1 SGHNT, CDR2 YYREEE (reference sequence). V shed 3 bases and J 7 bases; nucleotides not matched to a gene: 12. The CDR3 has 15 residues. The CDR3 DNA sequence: TGTGCCAGCAGCTCGACAGGGTCGAATTGGGGTGGCTACACCTTC. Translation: CASSSTGSNWGGYTF.

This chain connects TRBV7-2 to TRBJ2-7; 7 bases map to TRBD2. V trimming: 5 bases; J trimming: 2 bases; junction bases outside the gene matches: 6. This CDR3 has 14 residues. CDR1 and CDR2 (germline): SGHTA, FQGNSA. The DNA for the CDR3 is TGTGCCAGCAGCCCCCGGGGGGTTCCCTACGAGCAGTACTTC. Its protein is CASSPRGVPYEQYF.

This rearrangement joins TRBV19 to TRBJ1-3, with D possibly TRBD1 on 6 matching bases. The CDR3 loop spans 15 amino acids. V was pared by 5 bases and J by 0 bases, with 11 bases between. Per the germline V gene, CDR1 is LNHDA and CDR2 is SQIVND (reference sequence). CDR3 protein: CASSVTGNSGNTIYF. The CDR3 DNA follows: TGTGCCAGTAGTGTTACAGGGAACTCTGGAAACACCATATATTTT.

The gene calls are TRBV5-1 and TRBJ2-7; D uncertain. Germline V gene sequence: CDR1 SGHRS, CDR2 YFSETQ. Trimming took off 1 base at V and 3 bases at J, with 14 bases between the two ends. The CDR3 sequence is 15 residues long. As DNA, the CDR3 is TGCGCCAGCAGCTTGTTGCAGGCTTCAAACTACGAGCAGTACTTC. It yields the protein CASSLLQASNYEQYF.

The CDR3 loop reads CASSYDRGSNQPQHF. In DNA form, the CDR3 reads TGTGCCAGCAGTTACGACAGGGGCAGCAATCAGCCCCAGCATTTT. This rearrangement joins TRBV6-5 to TRBJ1-5, with TRBD1 matching over 8 bases. V shed 2 bases, J shed 1 base, and the junction held 1 base outside the gene matches. CDR1 is MNHEY, CDR2 SVGAGI, per germline. The CDR3 runs 15 residues.

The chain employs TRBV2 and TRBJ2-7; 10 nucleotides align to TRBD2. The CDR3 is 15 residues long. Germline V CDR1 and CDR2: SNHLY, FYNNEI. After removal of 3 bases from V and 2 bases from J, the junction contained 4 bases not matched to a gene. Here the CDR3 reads CASSDTSGATYEQYF. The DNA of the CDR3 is TGTGCCAGCAGTGATACTAGCGGGGCGACCTACGAGCAGTACTTC.

The chain's CDR3 is CATSRWDRDTDTQYF. CDR3 DNA sequence: TGTGCCACCAGCAGGTGGGACAGAGACACAGATACGCAGTATTTT. The chain couples TRBV15 to TRBJ2-3; 7 bases match TRBD1. V was pared by 3 bases and J by 2 bases, with 5 bases of the junction left unmatched. This CDR3 is built from 15 residues. Germline V gene data show CDR1 as LNHNV and CDR2 as YYDKDF (reference sequence).

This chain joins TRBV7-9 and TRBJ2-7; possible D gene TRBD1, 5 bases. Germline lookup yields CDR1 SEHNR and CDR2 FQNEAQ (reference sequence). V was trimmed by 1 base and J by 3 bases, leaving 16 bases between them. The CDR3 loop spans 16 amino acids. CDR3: CASSLDPGPRNYEQYF. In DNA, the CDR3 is TGTGCCAGCAGCTTAGACCCAGGGCCCAGAAACTACGAGCAGTACTTC.

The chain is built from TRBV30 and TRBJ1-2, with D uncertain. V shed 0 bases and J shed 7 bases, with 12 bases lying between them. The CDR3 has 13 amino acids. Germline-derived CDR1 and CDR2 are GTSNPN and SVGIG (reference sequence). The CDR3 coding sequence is TGTGCCTGGAGTGTACAGTCGGCTTCTGGCTACACCTTC. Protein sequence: CAWSVQSASGYTF. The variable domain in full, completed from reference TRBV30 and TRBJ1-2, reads SQTIHQWPATLVQPVGSPLSLECTVEGTSNPNLYWYRQAAGRGLQLLFYSVGIGQISSEVPQNLSASRPQDRQFILSSKKLLLSDSGFYLCAWSVQSASGYTFGSGTRLTVV.